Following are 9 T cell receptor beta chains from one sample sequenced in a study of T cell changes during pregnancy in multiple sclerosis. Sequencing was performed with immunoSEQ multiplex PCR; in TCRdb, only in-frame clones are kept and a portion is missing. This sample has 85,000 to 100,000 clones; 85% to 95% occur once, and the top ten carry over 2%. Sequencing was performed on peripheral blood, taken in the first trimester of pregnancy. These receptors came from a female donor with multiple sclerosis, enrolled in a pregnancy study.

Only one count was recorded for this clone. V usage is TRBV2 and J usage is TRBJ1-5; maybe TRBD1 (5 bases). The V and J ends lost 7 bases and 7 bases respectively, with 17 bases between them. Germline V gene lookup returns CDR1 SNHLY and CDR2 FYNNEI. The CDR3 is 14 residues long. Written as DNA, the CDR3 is TGTGCCAGCACCCCCGCCCTAGGGGTGCAGCCCCAGCATTTT. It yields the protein CASTPALGVQPQHF. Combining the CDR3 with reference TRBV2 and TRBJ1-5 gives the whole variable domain EPEVTQTPSHQVTQMGQEVILRCVPISNHLYFYWYRQILGQKVEFLVSFYNNEISEKSEIFDDQFSVERPDGSNFTLKIRSTKLEDSAMYFCASTPALGVQPQHFGDGTRLSIL.

CDR3 sequence (DNA): TGTGCCAGCAGCTCCCTCCAGAACGAGCAGTACTTC. It codes for CASSSLQNEQYF. J is TRBJ2-7 and V is TRBV7-2; the D is unclear. The CDR3 runs 12 residues. V was clipped by 4 bases and J by 5 bases, with 9 bases between them. CDR1 SGHTA and CDR2 FQGNSA come from the germline V gene.

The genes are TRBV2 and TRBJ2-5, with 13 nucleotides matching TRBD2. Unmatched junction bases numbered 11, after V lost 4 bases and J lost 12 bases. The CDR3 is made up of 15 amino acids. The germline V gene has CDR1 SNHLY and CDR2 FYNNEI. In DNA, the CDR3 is TGTGCCAGCAGTGTCGGGACTAGCGGGATCGCGGGCGAGTACTTC. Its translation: CASSVGTSGIAGEYF.

DNA of the CDR3: TGTGCCAGCAGTGGGACTAGCGGCTACAATGAGCAGTTCTTC. It is translated as CASSGTSGYNEQFF. The chain combines TRBV25-1 with TRBJ2-1, with 10 bases lining up with TRBD2. The CDR3 sequence is 14 residues long. From germline, CDR1 is MGHDK and CDR2 SYGVNS. The V and J ends lost 4 bases and 3 bases, in that order; junction bases with no gene match: 0.

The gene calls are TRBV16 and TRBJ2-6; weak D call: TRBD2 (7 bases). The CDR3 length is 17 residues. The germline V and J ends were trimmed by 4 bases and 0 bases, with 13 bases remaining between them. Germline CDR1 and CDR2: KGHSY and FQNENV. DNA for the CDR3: TGTGCCAGCAGCCGTGGGGGGGGCTCCTCTGGGGCCAACGTCCTGACTTTC. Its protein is CASSRGGGSSGANVLTF.

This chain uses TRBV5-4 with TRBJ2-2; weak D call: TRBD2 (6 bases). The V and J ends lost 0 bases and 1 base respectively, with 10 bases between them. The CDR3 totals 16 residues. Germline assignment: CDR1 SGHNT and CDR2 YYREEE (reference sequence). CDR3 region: CASSLVAGRNTGELFF. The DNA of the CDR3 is TGTGCCAGCAGCTTGGTTGCGGGAAGGAACACCGGGGAGCTGTTTTTT.

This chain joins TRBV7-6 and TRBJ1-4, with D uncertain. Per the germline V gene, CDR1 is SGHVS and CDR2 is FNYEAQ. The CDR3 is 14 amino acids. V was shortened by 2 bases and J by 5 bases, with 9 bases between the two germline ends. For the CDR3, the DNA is TGTGCCAGCAGCTTATACGGTCCCAATGAAAAACTGTTTTTT. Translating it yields CASSLYGPNEKLFF.

The CDR3 here is CASSLGYRAGTEAFF. In DNA, the CDR3 is TGTGCCAGCAGCTTGGGGTACAGGGCAGGCACTGAAGCTTTCTTT. J is TRBJ1-1 and V is TRBV5-8; possible D gene TRBD1, 6 bases. CDR1 is SGHTS and CDR2 is YDEGEE in the germline V gene. The CDR3 is made up of 15 amino acids. Trimming took 0 bases from V and 4 from J, leaving 13 bases between them.

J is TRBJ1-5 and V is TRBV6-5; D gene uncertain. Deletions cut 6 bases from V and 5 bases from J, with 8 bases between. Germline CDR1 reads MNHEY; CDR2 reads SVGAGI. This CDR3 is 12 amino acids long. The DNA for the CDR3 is TGTGCCAGCAGGATAGTGCATCAGCCCCAGCATTTT. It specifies CASRIVHQPQHF.